The present T cell receptor (beta chain) was sequenced within a study of cytomegalovirus exposure and HLA in healthy donors. Findings of the study overall: An analysis was carried out later, and it reportedly showed fewer N-insertions in an Asian-associated ancestry cluster than the approximately 610-donor mean. In a later analysis, TCR beta V- and J-gene trimming showed a link to a missense DCLRE1C variant. It has been reported that TCR beta sequences accurately predicted the HLA-A and HLA-B alleles of most subjects.

V lost 3 bases and J lost 6, with 9 bases in between. CDR1 MDHEN and CDR2 SYDVKM come from the germline V gene. The CDR3 is 12 amino acids. PCR amplification relied on 60 Vbeta primers (plus 13 Jbeta primers). Sequencing was performed with immunoSEQ multiplex PCR; in TCRdb, only in-frame clones are kept and a portion is missing. The sample contains about 160,000 clones, 80% of which appear only once. Comments on this clone: Its antigen remains unknown.

The sequence came from a man between 18 and 35 years old in good health and CMV-seropositive. The sample comprised PBMCs. The V and J genes are TRBV28 and TRBJ2-7, with D maybe TRBD1 (6 bases). This CDR3 reads CASSFQGFEQYF. The CDR3 nucleotides are TGTGCCAGCAGTTTCCAGGGGTTCGAGCAGTACTTC.